The 13 T cell receptor beta chains listed next were all sequenced from one sample in a study of T cells in tuberculosis (dated by TCRdb to 2017 to 2018). Libraries were prepared through the immunoSEQ multiplex PCR assay. The table was pulled from immuneACCESS by TCRdb, which kept in-frame rearrangements only. Such tables lose some clones; where checked, under half of the loss comes from unresolved V genes, and the rest has no known cause. The sample includes roughly 30,000 clones, with more than 70% observed a single time. About 5.5% of the sample is in the top ten clones. Interpreted using the paper, the time point label stands for: new active TB diagnosis, blood taken before or within 7 days of starting treatment. This sample comprised PBMCs, obtained at tuberculosis diagnosis. The source of these receptors is an adult with tuberculosis.

V and J are TRBV9 and TRBJ2-2, with 9 bases lining up with TRBD1. Germline-derived CDR1 and CDR2 are SGDLS and YYNGEE. The J segment lost 3 bases and the V segment lost 0 bases, leaving 3 bases of the junction unmatched. This CDR3 is 16 amino acids long. The CDR3 spells CASSVEGTGYTGELFF. In DNA form, the CDR3 reads TGTGCCAGCAGCGTAGAAGGGACAGGGTACACCGGGGAGCTGTTTTTT.

This chain connects TRBV25-1 to TRBJ2-7; possible D gene TRBD1, 6 bases. Germline V gene lookup returns CDR1 MGHDK and CDR2 SYGVNS. The CDR3 spans 12 residues. The V gene lost 7 bases and the J gene lost 4 bases, with 11 bases spanning the gap. The CDR3 spells CASTGDGYEQYF. In nucleotides, the CDR3 is TGTGCCAGCACAGGGGATGGGTACGAGCAGTACTTC.

The chain carries TRBV2 and TRBJ1-5, with D maybe TRBD1 (5 bases). Germline CDR1 SNHLY, CDR2 FYNNEI. Trimming removed 5 bases at V and 4 bases at J, with 21 bases between. The CDR3 sequence is 17 residues long. The CDR3: CASSPPGDLGGNQPQHF. The CDR3, as DNA: TGTGCCAGCAGTCCCCCGGGGGACCTAGGAGGGAATCAGCCCCAGCATTTT.

This rearrangement joins TRBV6-5 to TRBJ1-2, with D maybe TRBD1 (5 bases). The CDR3 has 14 amino acids. Germline CDR1 reads MNHEY; CDR2 reads SVGAGI. Trimming stripped 8 bases from V and 4 bases from J, with 17 bases between. The CDR3 here is CASSRGRGFYGYTF. CDR3 nucleotides: TGTGCCAGCTCTAGGGGCCGGGGGTTCTATGGCTACACCTTC.

This chain joins TRBV6-6 and TRBJ2-1; D may be TRBD1 (6 bases). In germline, CDR1 is MNHNY, CDR2 SVGAGI (reference sequence). Trimming left V 8 bases short and J 7 bases short, with 12 bases between. The CDR3 has 12 residues. The CDR3 sequence is CASLTGRNEQFF. The CDR3 DNA follows: TGTGCCAGCCTAACAGGGCGGAATGAGCAGTTCTTC.

The V gene is TRBV7-3, the J gene TRBJ2-5; TRBD1 matches 10 bases. The CDR3 has 15 residues. Per germline, CDR1 SGHTA and CDR2 FQGTGA. The junction had 6 bases not matched to a gene; V was cut back by 3 bases and J by 5 bases. The CDR3 sequence is CASSLSTGGFETQYF. The CDR3 nucleotides are TGTGCCAGCAGCTTGTCGACAGGGGGCTTTGAGACCCAGTACTTC.

The chain recombines TRBV25-1 with TRBJ2-4; weak D call: TRBD1 (5 bases). The CDR3 extends over 16 amino acids. The germline V gene has CDR1 MGHDK and CDR2 SYGVNS. V lost 3 bases and J lost 6, with 18 bases in between. CDR3 protein: CASSEPSWGEGNIQYF. The CDR3 DNA sequence: TGTGCCAGCAGTGAGCCGTCCTGGGGCGAAGGAAACATTCAGTACTTC. The full variable domain, its missing parts supplied by reference TRBV25-1 and TRBJ2-4, is EADIYQTPRYLVIGTGKKITLECSQTMGHDKMYWYQQDPGMELHLIHYSYGVNSTEKGDLSSESTVSRIRTEHFPLTLESARPSHTSQYLCASSEPSWGEGNIQYFGAGTRLSVL.

The V gene is TRBV7-6, the J gene TRBJ1-1; TRBD1 aligns across 7 bases. Germline CDR1 reads SGHVS; CDR2 reads FNYEAQ. V lost 6 bases, J lost 6 bases, and 13 bases stayed unmatched. The CDR3 has 15 amino acids. The CDR3 loop is CASSPRKGAVAEAFF. The CDR3 DNA reads as TGTGCCAGCAGTCCTCGTAAGGGGGCAGTCGCTGAAGCTTTCTTT.

This clone has just a few counts. CDR3 sequence (DNA): TGTGCCAGCAGCCCGACCCCACTAAATTCACCCCTCCACTTT. Translating gives CASSPTPLNSPLHF. The genes are TRBV7-3 and TRBJ1-6; D unresolved. CDR1 is SGHTA and CDR2 is FQGTGA in the germline V gene. This CDR3 is 14 amino acids long. Trimming took off 5 bases at V and 7 bases at J, with 12 bases between the two ends. Together with reference TRBV7-3 and TRBJ1-6, the CDR3 gives the full variable domain: GAGVSQTPSNKVTEKGKYVELRCDPISGHTALYWYRQSLGQGPEFLIYFQGTGAADDSGLPNDRFFAVRPEGSVSTLKIQRTERGDSAVYLCASSPTPLNSPLHFGNGTRLTVT.

The CDR3 is CASSLYNGGELFF. CDR3 sequence (DNA): TGTGCCAGCAGCTTATACAATGGCGGGGAGCTGTTTTTT. This chain uses TRBV11-2 with TRBJ2-2, with D unresolved. Germline CDR1 SGHAT, CDR2 FQNNGV. V lost 2 bases to trimming and J lost 7 bases, with 8 bases between them. There are 13 residues in the CDR3.

V is TRBV9 and J is TRBJ1-1, with 10 bases lining up with TRBD1. Trimming at V came to 0 bases and at J to 4 bases, leaving 0 bases not matched to a gene. Germline-derived CDR1 and CDR2 are SGDLS and YYNGEE. CDR3 length: 14 amino acids. As DNA, the CDR3 is TGTGCCAGCAGCGTAGGGGACAGGGGCACTGAAGCTTTCTTT. Protein sequence: CASSVGDRGTEAFF.

J is TRBJ2-7 and V is TRBV18; D uncertain. Trimming removed 6 bases at V and 1 base at J, with 7 bases between. Germline loops: CDR1 KGHSH, CDR2 LQKENI. The CDR3 sequence is 12 residues long. The CDR3 DNA sequence: TGTGCCAGCTCCCCGGGTTCCTACGAGCAGTACTTC. It codes for CASSPGSYEQYF. Together with reference TRBV18 and TRBJ2-7, the CDR3 gives the full variable domain: NAGVMQNPRHLVRRRGQEARLRCSPMKGHSHVYWYRQLPEEGLKFMVYLQKENIIDESGMPKERFSAEFPKEGPSILRIQQVVRGDSAAYFCASSPGSYEQYFGPGTRLTVT.

The chain employs TRBV19 and TRBJ2-7; 7 positions agree with TRBD1. The CDR3 runs to 14 residues. Germline CDR1 LNHDA, CDR2 SQIVND (reference sequence). The V gene end was trimmed by 3 bases and the J gene end by 6 bases; junction bases not matched to a gene: 8. CDR3 region: CASSMRGGESEQYF. As DNA, the CDR3 is TGTGCCAGTAGTATGCGAGGGGGCGAGAGCGAGCAGTACTTC.